The T cell receptor (beta chain) under discussion was sequenced for a study of blood T cell repertoires in COVID-19. Assay: immunoSEQ multiplex PCR; the TCRdb copy retains only in-frame clones and omits some. The table lists 200,000 to 300,000 clones, 86% of them singletons, with 9% to 15% in the top ten. The CDR3 is 14 amino acids. V was shortened by 0 bases and J by 1 base, with 7 bases between the two germline ends. CDR1 and CDR2 from the germline V gene are SGHNT and YYREEE (reference sequence). What was sequenced was peripheral blood. This clonotype originated in a man at least 80 years old with acute or convalescent COVID-19. This chain connects TRBV5-4 to TRBJ1-1, with no clear D. The DNA for the CDR3 is TGTGCCAGCAGCTTGGGGGCCCGGAACACTGAAGCTTTCTTT. It is translated as CASSLGARNTEAFF.